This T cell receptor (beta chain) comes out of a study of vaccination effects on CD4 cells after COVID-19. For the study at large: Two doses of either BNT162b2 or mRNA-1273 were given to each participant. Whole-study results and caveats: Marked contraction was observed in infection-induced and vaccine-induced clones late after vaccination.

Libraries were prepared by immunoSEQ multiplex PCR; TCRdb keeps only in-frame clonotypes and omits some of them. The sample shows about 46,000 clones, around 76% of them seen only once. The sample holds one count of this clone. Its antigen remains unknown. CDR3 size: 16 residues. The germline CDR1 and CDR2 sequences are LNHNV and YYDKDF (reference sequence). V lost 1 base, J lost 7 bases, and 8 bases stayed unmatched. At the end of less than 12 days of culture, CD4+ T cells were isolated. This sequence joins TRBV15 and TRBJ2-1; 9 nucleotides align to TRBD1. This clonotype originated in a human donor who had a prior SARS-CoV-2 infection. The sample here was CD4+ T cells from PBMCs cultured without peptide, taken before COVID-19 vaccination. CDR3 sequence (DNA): TGTGCCACCAGCAGAGCTCCCGGGACAGGGAGAAATGAGCAGTTCTTC. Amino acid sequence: CATSRAPGTGRNEQFF.